This T cell receptor (beta chain) was sequenced for a study of cytotoxic CD8 clonotypes in ibrutinib-treated CLL. Measured with immunoSEQ multiplex PCR; TCRdb has only the in-frame clones, and not every one. The data contain approximately 120,000 clones, 58% of them singletons. Between the trimmed V and J ends, which lost 6 bases and 5 bases, there was a span of 7 bases. There are 11 residues in the CDR3. Germline V gene data show CDR1 as WSHSY and CDR2 as SAAADI. The sequence derives from a human donor with chronic lymphocytic leukemia. The chain links TRBV10-2 to TRBJ1-2, with D hard to call. The sample in question was PBMCs, obtained after 24 months of ibrutinib treatment. Written as DNA, the CDR3 is TGCGCCAGCAGAGACGGTTATGGCTACACCTTC. Translation: CASRDGYGYTF.